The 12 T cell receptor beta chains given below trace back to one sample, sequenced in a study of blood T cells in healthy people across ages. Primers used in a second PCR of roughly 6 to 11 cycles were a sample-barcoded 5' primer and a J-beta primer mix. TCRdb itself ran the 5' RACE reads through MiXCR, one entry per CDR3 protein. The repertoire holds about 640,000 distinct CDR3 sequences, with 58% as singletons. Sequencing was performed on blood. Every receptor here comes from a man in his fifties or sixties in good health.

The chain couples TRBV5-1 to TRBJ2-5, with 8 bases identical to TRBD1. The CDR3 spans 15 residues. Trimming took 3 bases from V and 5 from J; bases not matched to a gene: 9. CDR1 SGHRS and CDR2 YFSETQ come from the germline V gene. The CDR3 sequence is CASSYMGQVWETQYF. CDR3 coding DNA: TGCGCCAGCAGCTACATGGGACAGGTGTGGGAGACCCAGTACTTC. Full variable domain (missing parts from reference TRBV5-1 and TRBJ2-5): KAGVTQTPRYLIKTRGQQVTLSCSPISGHRSVSWYQQTPGQGLQFLFEYFSETQRNKGNFPGRFSGRQFSNSRSEMNVSTLELGDSALYLCASSYMGQVWETQYFGPGTRLLVL.

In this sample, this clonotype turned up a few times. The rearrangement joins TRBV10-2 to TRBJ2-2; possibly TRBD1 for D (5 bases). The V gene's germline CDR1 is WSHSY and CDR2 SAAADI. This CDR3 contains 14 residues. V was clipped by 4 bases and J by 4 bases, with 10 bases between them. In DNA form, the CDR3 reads TGCGCCAGCAGTGCCCAGGGTGGCACCGGGGAGCTGTTTTTT. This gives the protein CASSAQGGTGELFF.

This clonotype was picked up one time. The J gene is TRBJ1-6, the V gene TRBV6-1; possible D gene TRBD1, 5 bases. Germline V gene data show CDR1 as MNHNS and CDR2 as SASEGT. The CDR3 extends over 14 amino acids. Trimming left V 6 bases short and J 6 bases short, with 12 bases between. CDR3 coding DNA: TGTGCCAGCAGCGGGGACGTGTTTAATTCACCCCTCCACTTT. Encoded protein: CASSGDVFNSPLHF.

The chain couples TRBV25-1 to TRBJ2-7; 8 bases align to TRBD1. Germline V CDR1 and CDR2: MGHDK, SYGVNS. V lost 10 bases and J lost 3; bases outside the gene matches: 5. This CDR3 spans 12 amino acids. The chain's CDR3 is CATRGQVYEQYF. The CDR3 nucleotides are TGTGCCACCAGGGGACAGGTCTACGAGCAGTACTTC.

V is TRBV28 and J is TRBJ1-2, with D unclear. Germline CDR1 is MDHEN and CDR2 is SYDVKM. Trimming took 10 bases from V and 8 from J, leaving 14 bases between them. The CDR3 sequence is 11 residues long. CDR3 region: CATGHGRGYTF. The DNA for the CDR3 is TGTGCCACCGGGCACGGGCGAGGCTACACCTTC.

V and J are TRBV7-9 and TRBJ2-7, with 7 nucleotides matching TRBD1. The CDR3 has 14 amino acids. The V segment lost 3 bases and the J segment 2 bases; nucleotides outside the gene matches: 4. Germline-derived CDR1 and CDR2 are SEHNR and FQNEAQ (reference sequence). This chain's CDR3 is CASSFTGAPYEQYF. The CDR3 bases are TGTGCCAGCAGCTTTACAGGGGCTCCCTACGAGCAGTACTTC.

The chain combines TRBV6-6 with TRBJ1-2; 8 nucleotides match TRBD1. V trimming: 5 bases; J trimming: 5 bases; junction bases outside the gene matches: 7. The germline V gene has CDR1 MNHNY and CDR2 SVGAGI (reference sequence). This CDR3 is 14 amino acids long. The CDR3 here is CASSGQGARYGYTF. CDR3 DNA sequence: TGTGCCAGCAGTGGGCAGGGGGCTCGGTATGGCTACACCTTC.

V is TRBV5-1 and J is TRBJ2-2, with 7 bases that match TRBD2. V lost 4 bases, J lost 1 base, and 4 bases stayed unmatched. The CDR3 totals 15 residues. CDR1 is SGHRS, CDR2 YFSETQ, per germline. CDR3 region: CASSGSGVNTGELFF. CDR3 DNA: TGCGCCAGCAGCGGAAGCGGGGTGAACACCGGGGAGCTGTTTTTT.

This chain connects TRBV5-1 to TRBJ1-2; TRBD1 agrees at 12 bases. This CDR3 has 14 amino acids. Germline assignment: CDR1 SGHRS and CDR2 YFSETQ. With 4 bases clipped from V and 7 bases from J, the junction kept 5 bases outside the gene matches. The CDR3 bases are TGCGCCAGCAGCATCGGGACAGGGGGCGTTGGCTACACCTTC. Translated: CASSIGTGGVGYTF.

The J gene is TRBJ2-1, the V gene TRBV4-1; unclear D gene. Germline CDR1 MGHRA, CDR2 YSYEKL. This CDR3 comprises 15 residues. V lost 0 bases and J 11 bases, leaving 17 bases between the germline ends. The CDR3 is CASSQDGVDTLKQFF. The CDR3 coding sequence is TGCGCCAGCAGCCAAGATGGAGTCGACACTCTTAAGCAGTTCTTC.

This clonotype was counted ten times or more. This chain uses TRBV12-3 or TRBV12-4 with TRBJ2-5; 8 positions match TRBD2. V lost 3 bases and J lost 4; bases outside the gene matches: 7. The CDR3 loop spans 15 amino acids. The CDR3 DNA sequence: TGTGCCAGCAGTTTTTACCGGGGGGGGACAGAGACCCAGTACTTC. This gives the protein CASSFYRGGTETQYF.

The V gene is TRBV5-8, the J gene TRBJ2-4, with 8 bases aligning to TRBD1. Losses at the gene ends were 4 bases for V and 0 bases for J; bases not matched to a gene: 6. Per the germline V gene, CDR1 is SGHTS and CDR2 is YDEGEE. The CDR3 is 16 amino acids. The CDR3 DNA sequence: TGTGCCAGCAGCCTAAGGACAGGGACAGCCAAAAACATTCAGTACTTC. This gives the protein CASSLRTGTAKNIQYF. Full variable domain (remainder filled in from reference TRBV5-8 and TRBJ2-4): EAGVTQSPTHLIKTRGQQATLRCSPISGHTSVYWYQQALGLGLQFLLWYDEGEERNRGNFPPRFSGRQFPNYSSELNVNALELEDSALYLCASSLRTGTAKNIQYFGAGTRLSVL.